This TCR beta chain was profiled in a study of blood T cell repertoires in COVID-19. Background on the study: Samples representing acute and convalescent COVID-19 were sourced from the United States, Italy and Spain. T cells, B-cell-depleted T cells, or PBMCs provided the cDNA or gDNA that served as material.

This clone appeared once. In the authors' methods: Amplified reference gene primers provided the basis for estimating nucleated cell counts. Produced via immunoSEQ multiplex PCR; TCRdb's table is partial and in-frame only. That table is the source of V, J and clone size, and D and trimming were worked out from the DNA. This table has 200,000 to 250,000 clones, around 87% appearing once. The sequenced sample was peripheral blood. The origin of this receptor is a woman in her 30s who had recovered from COVID-19.

The CDR3 nucleotides read TGTGCCAGCAGTCCCAGTGGGCAGGCAGATACGCAGTATTTT. It codes for CASSPSGQADTQYF. This sequence joins TRBV11-2 and TRBJ2-3, with no clear D. Trimming removed 6 bases at V and 4 bases at J, with 14 bases between. The CDR3 spans 14 residues. Germline V gene data show CDR1 as SGHAT and CDR2 as FQNNGV.